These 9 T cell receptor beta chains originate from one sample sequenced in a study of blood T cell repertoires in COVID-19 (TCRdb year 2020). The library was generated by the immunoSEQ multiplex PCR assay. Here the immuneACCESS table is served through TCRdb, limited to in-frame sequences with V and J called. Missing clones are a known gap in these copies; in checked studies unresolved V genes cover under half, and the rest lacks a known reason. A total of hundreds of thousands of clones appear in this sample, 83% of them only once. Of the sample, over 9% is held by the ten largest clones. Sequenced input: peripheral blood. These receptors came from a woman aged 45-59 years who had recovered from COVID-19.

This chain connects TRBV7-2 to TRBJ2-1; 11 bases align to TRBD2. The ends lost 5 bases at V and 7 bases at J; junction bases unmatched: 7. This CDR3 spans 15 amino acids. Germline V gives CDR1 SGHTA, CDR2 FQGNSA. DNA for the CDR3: TGTGCCAGCAGCCTTAGTAGCGGGGGGGGGAATGAGCAGTTCTTC. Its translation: CASSLSSGGGNEQFF. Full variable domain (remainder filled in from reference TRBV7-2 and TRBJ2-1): GAGVSQSPSNKVTEKGKDVELRCDPISGHTALYWYRQSLGQGLEFLIYFQGNSAPDKSGLPSDRFSAERTGGSVSTLTIQRTQQEDSAVYLCASSLSSGGGNEQFFGPGTRLTVL.

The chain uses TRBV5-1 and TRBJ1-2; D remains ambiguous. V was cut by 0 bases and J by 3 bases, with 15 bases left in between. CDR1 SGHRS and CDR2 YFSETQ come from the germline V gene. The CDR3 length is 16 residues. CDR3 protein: CASSLGNLPEDYGYTF. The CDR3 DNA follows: TGCGCCAGCAGCTTGGGCAACCTACCAGAGGACTATGGCTACACCTTC. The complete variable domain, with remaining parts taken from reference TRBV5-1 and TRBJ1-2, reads KAGVTQTPRYLIKTRGQQVTLSCSPISGHRSVSWYQQTPGQGLQFLFEYFSETQRNKGNFPGRFSGRQFSNSRSEMNVSTLELGDSALYLCASSLGNLPEDYGYTFGSGTRLTVV.

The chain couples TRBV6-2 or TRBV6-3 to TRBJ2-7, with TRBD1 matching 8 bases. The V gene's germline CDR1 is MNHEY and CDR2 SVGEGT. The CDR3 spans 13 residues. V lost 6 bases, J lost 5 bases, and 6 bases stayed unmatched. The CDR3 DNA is TGTGCCAGCAGCCCCGACAGGGGAGACGAGCAGTACTTC. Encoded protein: CASSPDRGDEQYF.

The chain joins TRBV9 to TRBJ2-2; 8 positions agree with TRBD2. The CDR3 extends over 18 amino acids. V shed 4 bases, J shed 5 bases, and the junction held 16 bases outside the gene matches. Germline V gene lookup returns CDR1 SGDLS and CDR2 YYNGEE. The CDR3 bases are TGTGCCAGCAGCCCCCCTCCGGGGGCGGGGGGTCGGACCGGGGAGCTGTTTTTT. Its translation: CASSPPPGAGGRTGELFF.

CDR3 sequence (DNA): TGTGCCAGCAGCTTTTCGGGGGACAGGAGCTCTGGAAACACCATATATTTT. Translated, it gives CASSFSGDRSSGNTIYF. J is TRBJ1-3 and V is TRBV5-4; 8 bases line up with TRBD1. The CDR3 loop spans 17 amino acids. V shed 2 bases and J 0 bases; nucleotides not matched to a gene: 7. Germline CDR1 reads SGHNT; CDR2 reads YYREEE (reference sequence). Complete variable domain (other parts from reference TRBV5-4 and TRBJ1-3): ETGVTQSPTHLIKTRGQQVTLRCSSQSGHNTVSWYQQALGQGPQFIFQYYREEENGRGNFPPRFSGLQFPNYSSELNVNALELDDSALYLCASSFSGDRSSGNTIYFGEGSWLTVV.

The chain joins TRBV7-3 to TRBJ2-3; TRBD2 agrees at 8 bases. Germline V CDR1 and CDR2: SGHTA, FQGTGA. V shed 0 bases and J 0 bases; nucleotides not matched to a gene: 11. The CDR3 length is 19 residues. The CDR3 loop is CASSLTSLIAGTSTDTQYF. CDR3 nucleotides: TGTGCCAGCAGCTTAACGTCCCTCATAGCGGGGACTAGCACAGATACGCAGTATTTT.

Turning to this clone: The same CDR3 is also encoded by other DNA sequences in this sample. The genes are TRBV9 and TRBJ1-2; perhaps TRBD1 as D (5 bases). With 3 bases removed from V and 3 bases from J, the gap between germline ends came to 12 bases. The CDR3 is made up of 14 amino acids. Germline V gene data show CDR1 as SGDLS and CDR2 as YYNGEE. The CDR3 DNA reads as TGTGCCAGCAGCGCGGGCCAGGGCGACTATGGCTACACCTTC. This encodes CASSAGQGDYGYTF. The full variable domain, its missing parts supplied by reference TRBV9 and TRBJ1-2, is DSGVTQTPKHLITATGQRVTLRCSPRSGDLSVYWYQQSLDQGLQFLIQYYNGEERAKGNILERFSAQQFPDLHSELNLSSLELGDSALYFCASSAGQGDYGYTFGSGTRLTVV.

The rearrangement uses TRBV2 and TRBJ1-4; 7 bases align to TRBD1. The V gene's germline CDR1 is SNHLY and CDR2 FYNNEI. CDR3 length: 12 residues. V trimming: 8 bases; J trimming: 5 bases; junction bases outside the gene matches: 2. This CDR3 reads CASQGGNEKLFF. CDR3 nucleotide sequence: TGTGCCAGCCAGGGGGGCAATGAAAAACTGTTTTTT.

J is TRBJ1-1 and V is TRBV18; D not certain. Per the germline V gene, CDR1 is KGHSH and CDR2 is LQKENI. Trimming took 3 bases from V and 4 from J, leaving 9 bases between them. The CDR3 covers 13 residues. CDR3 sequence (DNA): TGTGCCAGCTCACCCGACATTTCCACTGAAGCTTTCTTT. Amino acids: CASSPDISTEAFF.